Shown below are 26 T cell receptor beta chains from a single sample sequenced in a study of early T cells in non-severe SARS-CoV-2 infection. Each CDR3 protein is one row after TCRdb ran MiXCR on the 5' RACE reads. The data contain more than 25,000 distinct CDR3 sequences, around 3% of them singletons. Sequenced: whole blood. These receptors were taken from an adult who was a healthcare worker with PCR-confirmed SARS-CoV-2 infection or an uninfected control (not recorded which).

This clonotype was counted ten times or more. V usage is TRBV20-1 and J usage is TRBJ1-2; D is uncertain. V lost 5 bases, J lost 0 bases, and 10 bases lay in between. CDR3 length: 13 residues. The germline V gene encodes CDR1 DFQATT and CDR2 SNEGSKA (reference sequence). CDR3 amino acids: CSAPLSPNYGYTF. Written as DNA, the CDR3 is TGCAGTGCTCCCCTTTCTCCTAACTATGGCTACACCTTC.

At least ten counts were recorded for this clonotype. The rearrangement uses TRBV6-5 and TRBJ1-2; TRBD1 aligns across 9 bases. The CDR3 loop spans 16 amino acids. Germline trimming cut 1 base from V and 3 bases from J; bases unmatched to any gene: 6. Germline V gene data show CDR1 as MNHEY and CDR2 as SVGAGI. Here the CDR3 reads CASSYLAGQGDYGYTF. The CDR3 nucleotides are TGTGCCAGCAGTTACTTAGCGGGACAGGGAGACTATGGCTACACCTTC.

Ten or more counts support this clonotype. The chain couples TRBV12-3 or TRBV12-4 to TRBJ2-5, with 8 bases identical to TRBD2. V dropped 2 bases and J dropped 4; count of bases not matched to a gene: 0. This CDR3 is built from 13 residues. The CDR3 DNA follows: TGTGCCAGCAGTTTACGGGGGGGAGAGACCCAGTACTTC. Amino acid sequence: CASSLRGGETQYF.

At least ten counts were recorded for this clonotype. The CDR3 nucleotides are TGCAGTGCTTTGGGGGGGGTACGAGAGACCCAGTACTTC. Its protein product is CSALGGVRETQYF. The V gene is TRBV20-1, the J gene TRBJ2-5; TRBD2 matches at 7 bases. Germline-derived CDR1 and CDR2 are DFQATT and SNEGSKA (reference sequence). The CDR3 contains 13 residues. V was clipped by 5 bases and J by 4 bases; unmatched bases: 7.

This clonotype counts as medium-sized (0.01 to 0.1%). J is TRBJ2-2 and V is TRBV7-3, with D unclear. The CDR3 contains 18 residues. V lost 1 base to trimming and J lost 0 bases, with 15 bases between them. Germline V gene sequence: CDR1 SGHTA, CDR2 FQGTGA. The CDR3 spells CASSLKLAGRANTGELFF. CDR3 in DNA: TGTGCCAGCAGCTTAAAACTCGCCGGCCGGGCGAACACCGGGGAGCTGTTTTTT.

By sample share, this clonotype is medium-sized. This chain connects TRBV25-1 to TRBJ2-5; 7 nucleotides match TRBD2. CDR3 size: 15 residues. Trimming at V came to 0 bases and at J to 4 bases, leaving 5 bases not matched to a gene. Per the germline V gene, CDR1 is MGHDK and CDR2 is SYGVNS. The CDR3 DNA reads TGTGCCAGCAGTGAATATAGGGAGGGAAGAGAGACCCAGTACTTC. Protein sequence: CASSEYREGRETQYF.

This clonotype was found many times. The rearrangement uses TRBV20-1 and TRBJ2-7; TRBD1 agrees at 7 bases. Per germline, CDR1 DFQATT and CDR2 SNEGSKA (reference sequence). CDR3 length: 13 amino acids. V lost 6 bases to trimming and J lost 0 bases; unmatched junction nucleotides: 5. CDR3 in amino acids: CSARQGSSYEQYV. The CDR3 coding sequence is TGCAGTGCCAGACAGGGAAGCTCCTACGAGCAGTACGTC.

The table lists this clonotype with many counts. V is TRBV20-1 and J is TRBJ1-1; no reliable D call. The CDR3 consists of 13 residues. Trimming cost V 6 bases and J 1 base, with 12 bases left between them. CDR1 and CDR2 (germline): DFQATT, SNEGSKA (reference sequence). CDR3 amino acids: CSAFTYRNTEAFF. CDR3 in DNA: TGCAGTGCCTTCACTTACAGGAACACTGAAGCTTTCTTT.

This clonotype has a count of ten or more. The J gene is TRBJ1-2, the V gene TRBV7-9; D is possibly TRBD1 (5 bases). The CDR3 has 14 residues. Germline V gene data show CDR1 as SEHNR and CDR2 as FQNEAQ (reference sequence). Trimming stripped 4 bases from V and 8 bases from J, with 17 bases between. CDR3 nucleotide sequence: TGTGCCAGCAGCTCAGAGGTAGGACAACGCGGCTACACCTTC. This encodes CASSSEVGQRGYTF.

This clonotype was seen ten or more times. The chain carries TRBV6-5 and TRBJ1-1, with 9 positions matching TRBD1. Germline CDR1 MNHEY, CDR2 SVGAGI. The CDR3 has 18 residues. Trimming cost V 6 bases and J 0 bases; bases outside gene matches: 14. CDR3 bases: TGTGCCAGCAGGCCCTTAGGACAGGGGCAAATCATGAACACTGAAGCTTTCTTT. As protein: CASRPLGQGQIMNTEAFF.

This clonotype was recorded at least ten times. The chain links TRBV29-1 to TRBJ1-2; D may be TRBD1 (5 bases). Trimming left V 3 bases short and J 7 bases short, with 12 bases between. Germline-derived CDR1 and CDR2 are SQVTM and ANQGSEA. This CDR3 comprises 12 residues. The CDR3 reads CSVETGGGGYTF. The CDR3, as DNA: TGCAGCGTTGAGACCGGGGGAGGTGGCTACACCTTC.

In its sample, this clonotype was seen many times. This rearrangement joins TRBV7-8 to TRBJ2-5, with 9 bases identical to TRBD1. Unmatched junction bases numbered 4, after V lost 5 bases and J lost 0 bases. This CDR3 contains 15 residues. CDR1 is SGHVS and CDR2 is FQNEAQ in the germline V gene. CDR3 nucleotides: TGTGCCAGCAGCAACGGACAGGGGTACCAAGAGACCCAGTACTTC. Translation gives CASSNGQGYQETQYF.

This clonotype rates as medium-sized. This chain joins TRBV5-1 and TRBJ2-5, with D unresolved. Germline lookup yields CDR1 SGHRS and CDR2 YFSETQ. Trimming cost V 7 bases and J 2 bases, with 15 bases left between them. This CDR3 region has 14 residues. CDR3 loop: CASSPVAAQETQYF. Here the CDR3 DNA reads TGCGCCAGCTCTCCCGTGGCGGCTCAAGAGACCCAGTACTTC. The entire variable domain, with the rest obtained from reference TRBV5-1 and TRBJ2-5, is as follows: KAGVTQTPRYLIKTRGQQVTLSCSPISGHRSVSWYQQTPGQGLQFLFEYFSETQRNKGNFPGRFSGRQFSNSRSEMNVSTLELGDSALYLCASSPVAAQETQYFGPGTRLLVL.

This clonotype was seen repeatedly, ten times or more. This rearrangement joins TRBV2 to TRBJ2-1; D gene unclear. There are 12 residues in the CDR3. Trimming stripped 7 bases from V and 7 bases from J, with 11 bases between. Germline CDR1 SNHLY, CDR2 FYNNEI. The CDR3 sequence: CASIQLGNEQFF. DNA for the CDR3: TGTGCCAGCATCCAGCTAGGGAATGAGCAGTTCTTC.

This clonotype appeared a few times. The gene calls are TRBV6-6 and TRBJ2-6; D is possibly TRBD1 (6 bases). V shed 5 bases and J shed 8 bases, with 13 bases lying between them. CDR3 length: 14 amino acids. The V gene's germline CDR1 is MNHNY and CDR2 SVGAGI (reference sequence). The CDR3 DNA reads as TGTGCCAGCAGTGGACGGACAGTTCCCAACGTCCTGACTTTC. It yields the protein CASSGRTVPNVLTF.

This clonotype was observed many times. The chain links TRBV7-8 to TRBJ1-5, with 8 bases matching TRBD1. Germline V gives CDR1 SGHVS, CDR2 FQNEAQ. J gave up 5 bases and V 5 bases, and 8 bases lay outside the gene matches. The CDR3 extends over 15 amino acids. This CDR3 is CASSLQGEEYQPQHF. CDR3 DNA: TGTGCCAGCAGCCTACAGGGGGAAGAATATCAGCCCCAGCATTTT.

At least ten counts were recorded for this clonotype. The chain has TRBV30 and TRBJ1-2, with D tentatively TRBD1 (6 bases). The CDR3 is 16 residues long. Between the trimmed V and J ends, which lost 6 bases and 0 bases, there was a span of 20 bases. CDR1 is GTSNPN and CDR2 is SVGIG in the germline V gene (reference sequence). CDR3 amino acids: CACFRVNRDPNYGYTF. The CDR3, as DNA: TGTGCCTGCTTCAGAGTAAACAGGGATCCTAACTATGGCTACACCTTC.

At least ten counts were recorded for this clonotype. This rearrangement joins TRBV20-1 to TRBJ2-1, with TRBD2 identical over 7 bases. Germline V CDR1 and CDR2: DFQATT, SNEGSKA (reference sequence). V shed 2 bases and J 3 bases; nucleotides not matched to a gene: 7. CDR3 length equals 15 residues. The CDR3 protein is CSARSGGGSYNEQFF. The DNA of the CDR3 is TGCAGTGCTAGATCGGGCGGGGGTAGCTACAATGAGCAGTTCTTC.

This clonotype came up many times. The CDR3 bases are TGTGCCAGCACGCCAGGGTGGGAATACGAGCAGTACGTC. Its protein product is CASTPGWEYEQYV. The chain couples TRBV6-1 to TRBJ2-7, with a possible D match to TRBD1 (5 bases). Germline values: CDR1 MNHNS, CDR2 SASEGT. There are 13 residues in the CDR3. V was trimmed by 7 bases and J by 4 bases, leaving 14 bases between them.

This clonotype has a handful of counts. V gene TRBV7-2 combines with J gene TRBJ2-4; D gene uncertain. The CDR3 is made up of 17 amino acids. From germline, CDR1 is SGHTA and CDR2 FQGNSA. The V and J ends lost 1 base and 1 base respectively, with 14 bases between them. The CDR3 protein is CASSLGKGSIAKNIQYF. CDR3 coding DNA: TGTGCCAGCAGCTTAGGGAAGGGTTCGATCGCCAAAAACATTCAGTACTTC.

This clonotype has more than one count but fewer than ten. The chain is built from TRBV14 and TRBJ1-4, with D possibly TRBD1 on 6 matching bases. CDR1 is SGHDN and CDR2 is FVKESK in the germline V gene. Trimming took off 1 base at V and 6 bases at J, with 18 bases between the two ends. The CDR3 covers 17 residues. Here the CDR3 reads CASSQGGRTATHEKLFF. The CDR3 bases are TGTGCCAGCAGCCAAGGGGGCCGGACAGCTACCCATGAAAAACTGTTTTTT.

Details on this clonotype: Since a much larger clone is just one base distant, this may be a read error. The rearrangement joins TRBV7-2 to TRBJ1-2; D is undetermined. The CDR3 has 10 amino acids. Germline CDR1 and CDR2: SGHTA and FQGNSA. CDR3 DNA sequence: TGTGCCAGCAGCTTGTACGCCCCAGCCTTC. Its translation: CASSLYAPAF.

This clonotype was recorded many times. The V gene is TRBV15, the J gene TRBJ1-6; D gene uncertain. V was trimmed by 0 bases and J by 10 bases, leaving 10 bases between them. Germline-derived CDR1 and CDR2 are LNHNV and YYDKDF (reference sequence). The CDR3 spans 14 residues. The CDR3 DNA follows: TGTGCCACCAGCAGAGACAGAGGCTCCTCACCCCTCCACTTT. It encodes CATSRDRGSSPLHF.

Ten or more counts support this clonotype. J is TRBJ2-5 and V is TRBV7-8; D might be TRBD2 (6 bases). Per the germline V gene, CDR1 is SGHVS and CDR2 is FQNEAQ. The V and J ends lost 1 base and 3 bases respectively, with 15 bases between them. CDR3 length equals 16 residues. The CDR3 is CASSLVLETRKETQYF. The CDR3 DNA reads as TGTGCCAGCAGCTTAGTTTTGGAGACTAGGAAAGAGACCCAGTACTTC. Full variable domain (rest looked up from reference TRBV7-8 and TRBJ2-5): GAGVSQSPRYKVAKRGQDVALRCDPISGHVSLFWYQQALGQGPEFLTYFQNEAQLDKSGLPSDRFFAERPEGSVSTLKIQRTQQEDSAVYLCASSLVLETRKETQYFGPGTRLLVL.

The chain employs TRBV6-2 or TRBV6-3 and TRBJ1-2; D not resolved. CDR1 MNHEY and CDR2 SVGEGT come from the germline V gene. Trimming removed 2 bases at V and 8 bases at J, with 9 bases between. There are 12 residues in the CDR3. The CDR3, as DNA: TGTGCCAGCAGTTACATCCGCGGGGGCTACACCTTC. Translation gives CASSYIRGGYTF.

This clonotype was observed many times. This sequence joins TRBV20-1 and TRBJ1-3; the D is unclear. The CDR3 spans 15 residues. V was cut by 0 bases and J by 0 bases, with 9 bases left in between. The germline V gene has CDR1 DFQATT and CDR2 SNEGSKA (reference sequence). In nucleotides, the CDR3 is TGCAGTGCTAGAGATCCCGGGTACTCTGGAAACACCATATATTTT. This gives the protein CSARDPGYSGNTIYF.